These 20 T cell receptor beta chains were sequenced from one sample in a study of shared clonotypes between healthy human individuals. Produced via immunoSEQ multiplex PCR; TCRdb's table is partial and in-frame only. The sample lists roughly 2.1 million clones, under 95% occurring once. The naive CD8 population came from CD45RO-negative cells selected for CCR7, without terminally differentiated effector memory CD45RA+ cells. The sequencing input was naive CD8+ T cells from PBMCs. The receptors were gathered from a man aged 18 to 29 in good health. Some clones in this sample may be carry-over from other donors' samples.

V usage is TRBV6-1 and J usage is TRBJ1-2; possibly TRBD1 for D (6 bases). Germline V lookup: CDR1 MNHNS, CDR2 SASEGT. The CDR3 loop spans 14 amino acids. Trimming pared 5 bases from V and 4 bases from J, leaving 14 bases between. CDR3 sequence (DNA): TGTGCCAGCAGTCTCTCAGGGGAGGGCTATGGCTACACCTTC. Protein: CASSLSGEGYGYTF.

V gene TRBV7-8 combines with J gene TRBJ2-7, with 7 bases matching TRBD2. J was trimmed by 5 bases and V by 0 bases; bases with no gene match: 7. The CDR3 is made up of 15 amino acids. Germline V gene lookup returns CDR1 SGHVS and CDR2 FQNEAQ. The CDR3 region is CASSLAGTINDEQYF. CDR3 nucleotide sequence: TGTGCCAGCAGCTTAGCCGGGACTATTAACGACGAGCAGTACTTC.

This chain links TRBV7-9 with TRBJ2-7, with 11 bases fitting TRBD2. The CDR3 loop spans 13 amino acids. CDR1 is SEHNR, CDR2 FQNEAQ, per germline (reference sequence). V dropped 5 bases and J dropped 3; count of bases not matched to a gene: 0. The DNA of the CDR3 is TGTGCCAGCAGCGGGACTAGCGGCTACGAGCAGTACTTC. Translation gives CASSGTSGYEQYF.

The chain couples TRBV7-9 to TRBJ1-1, with a tentative D call TRBD1 (6 bases). Germline V gene data show CDR1 as SEHNR and CDR2 as FQNEAQ (reference sequence). V was trimmed by 2 bases and J by 4 bases, leaving 14 bases between them. This CDR3 has 15 amino acids. CDR3: CASSLKGDLGTEAFF. The CDR3 coding sequence is TGTGCCAGCAGCTTAAAGGGGGACCTGGGCACTGAAGCTTTCTTT.

The J gene is TRBJ1-2, the V gene TRBV28, with D possibly TRBD1 on 6 matching bases. Trimming stripped 2 bases from V and 6 bases from J, with 13 bases between. CDR1 MDHEN and CDR2 SYDVKM come from the germline V gene. The CDR3 sequence is 14 residues long. The CDR3 sequence: CASSLDRSLDGYTF. DNA for the CDR3: TGTGCCAGCAGTTTAGACAGGTCCTTAGATGGCTACACCTTC.

This rearrangement joins TRBV7-2 to TRBJ1-1; TRBD1 agrees at 9 bases. Germline CDR1 SGHTA, CDR2 FQGNSA. The junction had 4 bases not matched to a gene; V was cut back by 4 bases and J by 4 bases. The CDR3 has 14 residues. This CDR3 reads CASSWGQGFTEAFF. As DNA, the CDR3 is TGTGCCAGCAGCTGGGGACAGGGATTCACTGAAGCTTTCTTT.

The gene calls are TRBV9 and TRBJ2-7; D remains ambiguous. There are 13 residues in the CDR3. The ends were cut back, 3 bases at V and 5 bases at J, with 12 bases in the middle. Germline values: CDR1 SGDLS, CDR2 YYNGEE. The CDR3 loop is CASSGSGRNEQYF. The CDR3 region has the DNA TGTGCCAGCAGCGGGTCGGGCCGCAACGAGCAGTACTTC.

The chain has TRBV10-3 and TRBJ1-3; tentatively, D is TRBD1 (5 bases). CDR1 is ENHRY, CDR2 SYGVKD, per germline. The CDR3 contains 17 residues. V lost 6 bases and J lost 0, with 18 bases in between. Here the CDR3 reads CAIRQTASPTSGNTIYF. The CDR3 DNA follows: TGTGCCATCAGACAGACAGCATCTCCTACCTCTGGAAACACCATATATTTT.

J is TRBJ2-3 and V is TRBV7-9; unclear D gene. The V and J ends lost 6 bases and 3 bases respectively, with 19 bases between them. This CDR3 is 16 amino acids long. CDR1 SEHNR and CDR2 FQNEAQ come from the germline V gene (reference sequence). CDR3 residues: CASRPPLGKQTDTQYF. CDR3 bases: TGTGCCAGCAGACCCCCCTTAGGAAAGCAGACAGATACGCAGTATTTT.

J is TRBJ2-1 and V is TRBV27; D unresolved. The CDR3 has 15 residues. V was shortened by 5 bases and J by 4 bases, with 15 bases between the two germline ends. Looked up from germline, CDR1 is MNHEY and CDR2 is SMNVEV (reference sequence). CDR3 nucleotide sequence: TGTGCCAGCAGTGGCCGACATACCCTTTACAATGAGCAGTTCTTC. Translation gives CASSGRHTLYNEQFF.

This clone was found once. The rearrangement joins TRBV27 to TRBJ2-7; D could derive from TRBD1 or TRBD2 (5 bases each). Trimming stripped 3 bases from V and 2 bases from J, with 14 bases between. Germline assignment: CDR1 MNHEY and CDR2 SMNVEV (reference sequence). This CDR3 contains 15 residues. The CDR3: CASSFWGTAPYEQYF. The CDR3 region has the DNA TGTGCCAGCAGTTTCTGGGGGACGGCACCCTACGAGCAGTACTTC.

This sequence joins TRBV4-1 and TRBJ1-3, with 8 bases identical to TRBD1. The CDR3 covers 19 residues. The ends lost 0 bases at V and 0 bases at J; junction bases unmatched: 10. Germline-derived CDR1 and CDR2 are MGHRA and YSYEKL. The chain's CDR3 is CASSQDTNTGQVSGNTIYF. The CDR3 DNA follows: TGCGCCAGCAGCCAAGACACGAATACGGGACAGGTCTCTGGAAACACCATATATTTT.

The chain joins TRBV5-6 to TRBJ2-2; TRBD2 is a possible D gene (6 bases). V lost 7 bases to trimming and J lost 5 bases, with 27 bases between them. This CDR3 contains 18 residues. Germline V gene data show CDR1 as SGHDT and CDR2 as YYEEEE. The CDR3 spells CASAQLARDGSQTGELFF. CDR3 sequence (DNA): TGTGCCAGCGCTCAGCTTGCCCGGGACGGGAGTCAAACCGGGGAGCTGTTTTTT.

Concerning this clone itself: This sample also contains other DNA sequences that code for the same CDR3. The chain combines TRBV28 with TRBJ2-3; 8 bases match TRBD1. Trimming removed 6 bases from V and 0 bases from J; junction bases left unmatched: 5. In germline, CDR1 is MDHEN, CDR2 SYDVKM. CDR3 length: 15 residues. CDR3 in DNA: TGTGCCAGCAGCCTGACAGGGGCTAGCACAGATACGCAGTATTTT. This gives the protein CASSLTGASTDTQYF.

The rearrangement uses TRBV6-5 and TRBJ1-1; unclear D gene. The CDR3 contains 13 residues. V dropped 6 bases and J dropped 2 bases, with 10 bases sitting between them. Germline V lookup: CDR1 MNHEY, CDR2 SVGAGI. The CDR3 region is CASRQTDNTEAFF. The CDR3 DNA is TGTGCCAGCAGGCAAACAGATAACACTGAAGCTTTCTTT.

Only one count was recorded for this clone. The rearrangement uses TRBV18 and TRBJ2-3; 11 nucleotides line up with TRBD2. Germline CDR1 and CDR2: KGHSH and LQKENI. This CDR3 region has 15 residues. The V gene end was trimmed by 2 bases and the J gene end by 5 bases; junction bases not matched to a gene: 3. The CDR3 protein is CASSPTSGRLDTQYF. The DNA for the CDR3 is TGTGCCAGCTCACCAACTAGCGGGAGACTAGATACGCAGTATTTT.

CDR3 amino acids: CASSFSRGSDEQYF. The CDR3 DNA reads TGTGCCAGCAGCTTTTCCAGGGGGTCAGACGAGCAGTACTTC. V usage is TRBV5-8 and J usage is TRBJ2-7; 7 positions agree with TRBD1. CDR3 length: 14 amino acids. Trimming at V came to 2 bases and at J to 5 bases, leaving 7 bases not matched to a gene. Germline V gene data show CDR1 as SGHTS and CDR2 as YDEGEE.

V and J are TRBV4-3 and TRBJ2-3, with 8 bases identical to TRBD2. CDR3 size: 17 residues. The germline V gene encodes CDR1 LGHNA and CDR2 YSLEER. With V trimmed by 0 bases and J by 3 bases, 8 bases remained unmatched. This chain's CDR3 is CASSQDDSGIWTDTQYF. The DNA of the CDR3 is TGCGCCAGCAGCCAAGATGATAGCGGGATTTGGACAGATACGCAGTATTTT.

This clone has just a few counts. V usage is TRBV29-1 and J usage is TRBJ2-7; a possible D gene is TRBD1 (5 bases). The germline gives CDR1 SQVTM, CDR2 ANQGSEA. Trimming removed 4 bases from V and 2 bases from J, with 12 bases in between. CDR3 length: 13 amino acids. The CDR3 DNA follows: TGCAGCGTTGGGGGTGGACATACCTACGAGCAGTACTTC. It yields the protein CSVGGGHTYEQYF.

The chain carries TRBV28 and TRBJ1-1; the match to TRBD1 covers 7 bases. Germline V gene data show CDR1 as MDHEN and CDR2 as SYDVKM. The junction had 13 bases not matched to a gene; V was cut back by 6 bases and J by 9 bases. This CDR3 comprises 14 residues. The CDR3 reads CASSHSRDSLKAFF. CDR3 sequence (DNA): TGTGCCAGCAGCCACTCCCGGGACAGCCTGAAAGCTTTCTTT.